Listed here is a single T cell receptor (beta chain). The specificity of this receptor is unknown. No clone much larger than this one lies a single base away; base qualities are absent. These data belong to a study of response to subunit inactivated influenza vaccine (dated by TCRdb to the late 2010s). Study-level background: To follow how T cells responded to a trivalent subunit inactivated influenza vaccine, the researchers relied on deep quantitative profiling of the T cell receptor repertoire.

Results and caveats for the whole study, not just this receptor: The authors suggested that each seasonal influenza vaccination may recruit only a limited number of new T cells.

The library was obtained by RT-PCR. Sequencing was carried out with an Illumina HiSeq 2500. Starting from the raw public reads, TCRdb applied fastp trimming at Q25, assembled clones with MiXCR and retained in-frame beta chains. Rows with a matching CDR3 protein are joined into one entry that keeps the most common DNA and genes. The sample table records about 650,000 distinct CDR3 sequences; 12% to 15% of these occur just once. 7.5% to 9% of the sample belongs to the ten largest clones. CDR3 length: 16 amino acids, cysteine to phenylalanine. CDR3 DNA only is kept here, 48 bases in frame from base 1. Reading the germline V gene (reference sequence) gives CDR1 SGHNT and CDR2 YYREEE. Trimming takes 3 bases off V and 5 bases off J; junction bases not matched to a gene: 12.

The specimen was PBMCs from blood, collected 14 days before vaccination. The chain is encoded by TRBV5-4 joined to TRBJ2-5, with 8 bases matching TRBD2. This clonotype originated in a man in his fifties or sixties who received an inactivated influenza vaccine. Donor details come from another sample of the same person, matched by shared clones. The DNA sequence is TGTGCCAGCAGCTCCCCCCTCCGGGAGGGCCGGGAGACCCAGTACTTC. Its protein product is CASSSPLREGRETQYF.